Listed below are T cell receptor beta chains from one sample, sequenced in a study of T-cell reconstitution after alpha-beta-depleted transplantation in children. Via MiXCR, TCRdb re-called the PCR reads, giving one row per CDR3 protein. Of 150,000 to 200,000 distinct CDR3 sequences detected, approximately 6.8% appear once; the ten largest clones hold around 3%. The sample in question was PBMCs from the stem cell graft donor, obtained from the stem cell graft. Every receptor here comes from a human donor who donated a stem cell graft to a child with Wiskott-Aldrich syndrome. Each CDR3 is given with its conserved first and last residue. A D gene is named only where the DNA matches it firmly. Clone sizes are given selectively: once, few, many, or a class where the clone is expanded.

j_call d_call v_call clone_size cdr3_length cdr3_nt cdr3_aa
TRBJ2-3 - TRBV11-2 few 17 TGTGCCAGCAGCCTTAATGGGGGTGGCGGAAGCACAGATACGCAGTATTTT CASSLNGGGGSTDTQYF
TRBJ2-1 - TRBV7-9 many 12 TGTGCCAGCAGCCAGACTAGCAATGAGCAGTTCTTC CASSQTSNEQFF
TRBJ1-3 - TRBV20-1 few 13 TGCAGTGCTCCCCAGGGCTCTGGAAACACCATATATTTT CSAPQGSGNTIYF
TRBJ1-1 TRBD1 TRBV29-1 - 12 TGCAGCGTCGACAGGGTAGATGGTGAAGCTTTCTTT CSVDRVDGEAFF
TRBJ1-3 - TRBV7-9 few 15 TGTGCCAGCAACCCGCCGGACTTTGCTGGAAACACCATATATTTT CASNPPDFAGNTIYF
TRBJ2-1 TRBD2 TRBV5-1 few 14 TGCGCCAGCAGCGTTAGCGGGGGGCCGGATGAGCAGTTCTTC CASSVSGGPDEQFF
TRBJ2-5 TRBD2 TRBV20-1 - 17 TGCTGTGCTAGAGATTGGAAGGGACTAGCCTATGAGGAGACCCAGTACTTC CCARDWKGLAYEETQYF
TRBJ2-5 TRBD2 TRBV27 few 16 TGTGCCAGCAGTTTATGGGGGGGACTAGCCCAAGAGACCCAGTACTTC CASSLWGGLAQETQYF
TRBJ2-7 TRBD2 TRBV6-5 many 16 TGTGCCAGCAGTTACCGCGATCCGGGGAGGGCCTACGAGCAGTACTTC CASSYRDPGRAYEQYF
TRBJ2-7 TRBD2 TRBV5-1 many 15 TGCGCCAGCAGCTTAAGTGGCTGGACTAGCTACGAGCAGTACTTC CASSLSGWTSYEQYF
TRBJ2-3 - TRBV4-3 many 14 TGCGCCAGCAGCCAAGGACAGCGCACAGATACGCAGTATTTT CASSQGQRTDTQYF
TRBJ1-1 TRBD1 TRBV5-1 many 13 TGCGCCAGCACCGACAGGGTGAAAACTGAAGCTTTCTTT CASTDRVKTEAFF
TRBJ2-3 TRBD2 TRBV12-3/TRBV12-4 many 16 TGTGCCAGCAGAGGTAGCGGGGGAGGGTACACAGATACGCAGTATTTT CASRGSGGGYTDTQYF
TRBJ2-3 - TRBV20-1 many 15 TGCAGTGCTAGAAATAGTGGGACGGTCACAGATACGCAGTATTTT CSARNSGTVTDTQYF
TRBJ2-7 TRBD1 TRBV5-1 few 16 TGCGCCAGCAGCTTGGGCCCGGGACAGGGAACCTACGAGCAGTACTTC CASSLGPGQGTYEQYF
TRBJ2-7 - TRBV7-9 many 15 TGTGCCAGCCGTGGGCTCGGGCCGAGTGGCTACGAGCAGTACTTC CASRGLGPSGYEQYF
TRBJ2-1 TRBD2 TRBV7-8 many 13 TGTGCCAGCAGCTTAGCGGGGACTATTGAGCAGTTCTTC CASSLAGTIEQFF
TRBJ2-7 - TRBV15 many 16 TGTGCCACCAGCAGAGATCGCGGAGGAACCTCCTACGAGCAGTACTTC CATSRDRGGTSYEQYF
TRBJ1-2 - TRBV6-1 - 15 TGTGCCAGCAGTGAACAGCCCTTAGCTAACTATGGCTACACCTTC CASSEQPLANYGYTF
TRBJ2-4 TRBD2 TRBV7-9 few 15 TGTGCCAGCAGCGGGGGGGGAGAAACCAAAAACATTCAGTACTTC CASSGGGETKNIQYF
TRBJ1-1 - TRBV27 many 12 TGTGCCAGCAGTTCCCGTACGGGTGAAGCTTTCTTT CASSSRTGEAFF
TRBJ2-1 - TRBV9 many 16 TGTGCCAGCAGCGTAGGGTCCGGGCGGGGAATGTCCGAGCAGTTCTTC CASSVGSGRGMSEQFF
TRBJ1-2 - TRBV7-2 many 14 TGTGCCAGCAGCTTAGTTTCCGACAGAGGTGGCTACACCTTC CASSLVSDRGGYTF
TRBJ1-2 TRBD1 TRBV6-1 - 13 TGTGCCAGCGTAGGACAGGCTGGGGTTGGCTACACCTTC CASVGQAGVGYTF
TRBJ2-5 TRBD2 TRBV7-9 many 15 TGTGCCAGCAGCTCTCAGGGAGCGGGAATAGAGACCCAGTACTTC CASSSQGAGIETQYF
TRBJ1-3 - TRBV12-3/TRBV12-4 many 13 TGTGCCAGCACCCGGAGCTCTGGAAACACCATATATTTT CASTRSSGNTIYF
TRBJ2-5 - TRBV7-8 - 17 TGTGCCAGCAGCTTAACTGGATCGGGGGCAAAGAGGGAGACCCAGTACTTC CASSLTGSGAKRETQYF
TRBJ2-5 - TRBV20-1 many 12 TGCAGTGCTGACGGTGACCAAGAGACCCAGTACTTC CSADGDQETQYF
TRBJ2-2 - TRBV4-3 many 14 TGCGCCAGCAGCCCCGGACTTAACACCGGGGAGCTGTTTTTT CASSPGLNTGELFF
TRBJ1-1 - TRBV20-1 many 13 TGCAGTGCGGCCAGCTATGAGAACACTGAAGCTTTCTTT CSAASYENTEAFF
TRBJ2-7 - TRBV29-1 many 14 TGCAGCATACTTTTCAACGAAAACACCTACGAGCAGTACTTC CSILFNENTYEQYF
TRBJ2-7 - TRBV6-5 many 12 TGTGCCAGCAGTCCCGGGCGGAGGGCACAGTACTTC CASSPGRRAQYF
TRBJ2-3 - TRBV4-3 many 13 TGCGCCAGCAGCCAGAACCCCACAGATACGCAGTATTTT CASSQNPTDTQYF
TRBJ1-1 - TRBV5-5 many 13 TGTGCCAGCAGCAAACGGGCATCACATGAAGCTTTCTTT CASSKRASHEAFF
TRBJ1-2 - TRBV30 many 14 TGTGCCTGGGCCCTAGGGTCGGGGGTCTATGGCTACACCTTC CAWALGSGVYGYTF
TRBJ2-1 - TRBV5-5 many 15 TGTGCCAGCAGCTCGGGGACCGGGGCGAACAATGAGCAGTTCTTC CASSSGTGANNEQFF
TRBJ1-1 - TRBV12-3/TRBV12-4 many 12 TGTGCCAGCAGTTTATGGAGGGTTGAAGCTTTCTTT CASSLWRVEAFF
TRBJ1-2 - TRBV12-3/TRBV12-4 many 13 TGTGCCAGCAGTGCCGGGACGGGCTATGGCTACACCTTC CASSAGTGYGYTF
TRBJ2-6 - TRBV24-1 many 18 TGTGCCACCAGTGATGTTCCGGGAGAGTACTCTGGGGCCAACGTCCTGACTTTC CATSDVPGEYSGANVLTF
TRBJ2-1 - TRBV3-1 many 14 TGTGCCAGCAGCCAAGTTGTTCAAGACAATGAGCAGTTCTTC CASSQVVQDNEQFF
TRBJ2-7 - TRBV29-1 few 14 TGCAGCGTTGAATGGGCGACAGACTCCTACGAGCAGTACTTC CSVEWATDSYEQYF